This record concerns one T cell receptor beta chain sequence. Its antigen is not known. The germline gives CDR1 SGHRS, CDR2 YFSETQ. The CDR3 totals 14 residues. V lost 0 bases, J lost 4 bases, and 9 bases lay in between. The data were taken from a study of T cell responses to AZD1222 COVID-19 vaccine. Broader study findings: Nearly half of the spike-specific TCRs reportedly recognize variant regions that carry no mutations. Donors were mostly white British, more females; clonal diversity possibly underestimated. After the peak T cell response, and only then, were repertoires sampled.

Sequencing was performed with immunoSEQ multiplex PCR; in TCRdb, only in-frame clones are kept and a portion is missing. The table shows 120,000 to 150,000 clones, with about nine tenths occurring only once. This receptor was obtained from an adult who received the AZD1222 COVID-19 vaccine. The sample was peripheral blood, taken 28 days after the second AZD1222 dose. V usage is TRBV5-1 and J usage is TRBJ2-3, with D hard to call. The CDR3: CASSLASQPDTQYF. Here the CDR3 DNA reads TGCGCCAGCAGCTTGGCGTCGCAGCCAGATACGCAGTATTTT.